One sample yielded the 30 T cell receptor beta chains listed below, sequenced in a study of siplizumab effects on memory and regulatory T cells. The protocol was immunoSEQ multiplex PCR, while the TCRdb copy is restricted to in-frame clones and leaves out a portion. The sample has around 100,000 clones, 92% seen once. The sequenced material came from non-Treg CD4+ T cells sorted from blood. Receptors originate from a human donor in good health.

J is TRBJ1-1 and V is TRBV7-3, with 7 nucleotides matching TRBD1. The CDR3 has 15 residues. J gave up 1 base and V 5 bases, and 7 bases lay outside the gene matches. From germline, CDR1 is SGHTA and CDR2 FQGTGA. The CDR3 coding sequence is TGTGCCAGCAGCAACTCCGGGACAGCGAACACTGAAGCTTTCTTT. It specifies CASSNSGTANTEAFF.

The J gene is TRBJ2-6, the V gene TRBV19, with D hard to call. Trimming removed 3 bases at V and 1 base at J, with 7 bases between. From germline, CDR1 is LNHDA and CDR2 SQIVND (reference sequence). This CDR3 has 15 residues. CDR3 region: CASSIYGSGANVLTF. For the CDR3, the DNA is TGTGCCAGTAGTATTTATGGTTCTGGGGCCAACGTCCTGACTTTC. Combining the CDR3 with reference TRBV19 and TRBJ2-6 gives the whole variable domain DGGITQSPKYLFRKEGQNVTLSCEQNLNHDAMYWYRQDPGQGLRLIYYSQIVNDFQKGDIAEGYSVSREKKESFPLTVTSAQKNPTAFYLCASSIYGSGANVLTFGAGSRLTVL.

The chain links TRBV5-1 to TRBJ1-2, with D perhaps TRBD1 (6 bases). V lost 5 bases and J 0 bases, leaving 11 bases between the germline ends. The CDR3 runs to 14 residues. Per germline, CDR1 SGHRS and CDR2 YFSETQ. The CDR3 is CASRYGTSNYGYTF. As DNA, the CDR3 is TGCGCCAGCAGATACGGGACATCTAACTATGGCTACACCTTC.

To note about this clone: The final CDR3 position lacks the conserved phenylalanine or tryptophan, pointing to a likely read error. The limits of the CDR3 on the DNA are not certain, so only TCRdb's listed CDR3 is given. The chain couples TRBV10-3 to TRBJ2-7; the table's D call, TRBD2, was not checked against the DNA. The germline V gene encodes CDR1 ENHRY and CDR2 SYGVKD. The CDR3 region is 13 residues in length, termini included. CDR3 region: CAINFQGLAGEGA.

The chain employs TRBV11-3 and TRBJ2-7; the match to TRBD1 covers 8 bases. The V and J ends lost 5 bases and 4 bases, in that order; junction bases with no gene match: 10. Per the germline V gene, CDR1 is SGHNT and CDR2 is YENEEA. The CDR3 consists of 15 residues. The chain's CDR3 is CASSPAGQGAYEQYF. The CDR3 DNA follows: TGTGCCAGCAGCCCCGCGGGGCAGGGGGCTTACGAGCAGTACTTC. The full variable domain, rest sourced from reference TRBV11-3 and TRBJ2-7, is EAGVVQSPRYKIIEKKQPVAFWCNPISGHNTLYWYLQNLGQGPELLIRYENEEAVDDSQLPKDRFSAERLKGVDSTLKIQPAELGDSAVYLCASSPAGQGAYEQYFGPGTRLTVT.

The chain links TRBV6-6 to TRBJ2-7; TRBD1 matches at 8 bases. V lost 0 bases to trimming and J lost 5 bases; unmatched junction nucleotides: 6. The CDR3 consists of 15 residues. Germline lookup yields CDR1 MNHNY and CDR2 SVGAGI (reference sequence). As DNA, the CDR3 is TGTGCCAGCAGTTACTCGGGACAGGCCCCCAACGAGCAGTACTTC. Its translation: CASSYSGQAPNEQYF.

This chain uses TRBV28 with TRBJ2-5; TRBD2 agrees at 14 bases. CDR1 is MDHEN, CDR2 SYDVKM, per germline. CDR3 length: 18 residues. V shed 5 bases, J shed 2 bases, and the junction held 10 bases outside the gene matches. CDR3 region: CASSVPGLAGVGQETQYF. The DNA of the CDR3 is TGTGCCAGCAGTGTTCCGGGACTAGCGGGAGTGGGGCAAGAGACCCAGTACTTC.

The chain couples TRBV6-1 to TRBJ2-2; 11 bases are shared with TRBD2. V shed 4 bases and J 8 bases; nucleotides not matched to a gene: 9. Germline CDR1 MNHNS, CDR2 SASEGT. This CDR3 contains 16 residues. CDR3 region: CASSARLAGPGGELFF. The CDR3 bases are TGTGCCAGCAGTGCACGACTAGCGGGGCCGGGTGGGGAGCTGTTTTTT.

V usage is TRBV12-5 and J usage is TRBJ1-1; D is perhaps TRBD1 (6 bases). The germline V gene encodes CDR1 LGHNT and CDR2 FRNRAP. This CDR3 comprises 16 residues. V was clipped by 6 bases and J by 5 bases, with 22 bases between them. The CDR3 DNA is TGTGCTAGTGGCGGCCTGGGGGGGGCGCTTGGGACTGAAGCTTTCTTT. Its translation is CASGGLGGALGTEAFF.

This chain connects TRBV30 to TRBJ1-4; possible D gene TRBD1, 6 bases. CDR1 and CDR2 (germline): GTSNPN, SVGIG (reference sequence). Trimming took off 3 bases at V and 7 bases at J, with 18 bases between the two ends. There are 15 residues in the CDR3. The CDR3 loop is CAWSDPGRGGEKLFF. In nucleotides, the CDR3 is TGTGCCTGGAGCGACCCCGGCAGGGGTGGTGAAAAACTGTTTTTT.

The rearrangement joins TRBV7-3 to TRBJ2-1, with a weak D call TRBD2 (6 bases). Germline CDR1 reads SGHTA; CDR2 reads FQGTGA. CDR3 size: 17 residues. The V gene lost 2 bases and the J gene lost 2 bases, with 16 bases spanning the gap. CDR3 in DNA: TGTGCCAGCAGCTTATTGGTATCTGCGGGACCCTACAATGAGCAGTTCTTC. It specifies CASSLLVSAGPYNEQFF.

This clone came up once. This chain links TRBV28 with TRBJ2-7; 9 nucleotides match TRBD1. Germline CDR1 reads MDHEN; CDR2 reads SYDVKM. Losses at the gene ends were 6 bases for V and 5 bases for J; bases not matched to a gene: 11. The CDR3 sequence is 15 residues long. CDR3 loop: CASSYTGQGRDEQYF. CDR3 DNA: TGTGCCAGCAGCTATACCGGACAGGGGCGTGACGAGCAGTACTTC.

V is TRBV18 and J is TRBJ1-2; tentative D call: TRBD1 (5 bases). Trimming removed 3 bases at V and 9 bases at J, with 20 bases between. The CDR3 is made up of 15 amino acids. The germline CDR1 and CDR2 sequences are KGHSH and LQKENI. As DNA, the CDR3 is TGTGCCAGCTCACCGGCCCTTGACAGCCCACTGCGCTACACCTTC. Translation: CASSPALDSPLRYTF.

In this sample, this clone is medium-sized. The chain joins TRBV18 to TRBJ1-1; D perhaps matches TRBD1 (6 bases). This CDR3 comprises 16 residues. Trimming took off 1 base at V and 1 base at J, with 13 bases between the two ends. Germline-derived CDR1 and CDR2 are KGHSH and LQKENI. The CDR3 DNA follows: TGTGCCAGCTCACCACGGGGCCAGGGGTCGAACACTGAAGCTTTCTTT. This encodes CASSPRGQGSNTEAFF.

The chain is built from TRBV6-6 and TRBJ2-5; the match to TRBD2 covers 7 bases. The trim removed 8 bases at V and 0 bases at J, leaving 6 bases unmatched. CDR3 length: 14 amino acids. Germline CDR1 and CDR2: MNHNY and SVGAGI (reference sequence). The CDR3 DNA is TGTGCCAGCGCCATGGGGGGGTACCAAGAGACCCAGTACTTC. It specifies CASAMGGYQETQYF.

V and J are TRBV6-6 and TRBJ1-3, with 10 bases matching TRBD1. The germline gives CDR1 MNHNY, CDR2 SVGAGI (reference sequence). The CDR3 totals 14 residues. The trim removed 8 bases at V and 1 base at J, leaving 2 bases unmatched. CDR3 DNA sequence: TGTGCCAGCGGACAGGGGGTTTCTGGAAACACCATATATTTT. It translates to CASGQGVSGNTIYF.

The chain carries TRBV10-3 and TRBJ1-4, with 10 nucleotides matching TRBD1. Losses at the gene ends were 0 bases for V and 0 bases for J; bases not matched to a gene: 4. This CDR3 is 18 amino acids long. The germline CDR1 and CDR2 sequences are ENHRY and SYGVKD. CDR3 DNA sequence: TGTGCCATCAGTGAGTCGACAGGGGGCGGGTCAACTAATGAAAAACTGTTTTTT. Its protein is CAISESTGGGSTNEKLFF.

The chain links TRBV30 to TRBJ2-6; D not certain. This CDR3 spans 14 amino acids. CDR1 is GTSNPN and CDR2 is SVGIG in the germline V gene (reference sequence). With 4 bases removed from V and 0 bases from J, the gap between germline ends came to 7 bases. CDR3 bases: TGTGCCTGGAAGACCAGCTCTGGGGCCAACGTCCTGACTTTC. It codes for CAWKTSSGANVLTF.

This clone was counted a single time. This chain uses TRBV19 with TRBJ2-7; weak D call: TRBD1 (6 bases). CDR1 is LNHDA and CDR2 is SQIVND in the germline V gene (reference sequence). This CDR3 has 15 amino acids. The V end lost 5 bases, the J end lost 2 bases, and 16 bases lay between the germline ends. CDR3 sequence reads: CASSETGPGPYEQYF. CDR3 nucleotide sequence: TGTGCCAGTAGTGAAACAGGGCCGGGGCCCTACGAGCAGTACTTC. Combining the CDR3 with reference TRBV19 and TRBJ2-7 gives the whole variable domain DGGITQSPKYLFRKEGQNVTLSCEQNLNHDAMYWYRQDPGQGLRLIYYSQIVNDFQKGDIAEGYSVSREKKESFPLTVTSAQKNPTAFYLCASSETGPGPYEQYFGPGTRLTVT.

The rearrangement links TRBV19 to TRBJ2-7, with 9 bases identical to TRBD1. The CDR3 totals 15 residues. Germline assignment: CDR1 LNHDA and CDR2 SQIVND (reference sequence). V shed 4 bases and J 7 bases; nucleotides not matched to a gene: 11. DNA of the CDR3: TGTGCCAGTAGTACGTCGGGACAGGGAGTAGGAGAGCAGTACTTC. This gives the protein CASSTSGQGVGEQYF.

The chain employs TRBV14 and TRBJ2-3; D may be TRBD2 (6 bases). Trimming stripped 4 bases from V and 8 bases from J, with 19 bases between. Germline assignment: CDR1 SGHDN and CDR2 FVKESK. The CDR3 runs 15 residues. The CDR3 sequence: CASSPTRGGIVTQYF. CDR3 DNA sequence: TGTGCCAGCAGCCCGACTCGAGGCGGGATCGTTACGCAGTATTTT. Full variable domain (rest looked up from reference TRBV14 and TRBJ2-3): EAGVTQFPSHSVIEKGQTVTLRCDPISGHDNLYWYRRVMGKEIKFLLHFVKESKQDESGMPNNRFLAERTGGTYSTLKVQPAELEDSGVYFCASSPTRGGIVTQYFGPGTRLTVL.

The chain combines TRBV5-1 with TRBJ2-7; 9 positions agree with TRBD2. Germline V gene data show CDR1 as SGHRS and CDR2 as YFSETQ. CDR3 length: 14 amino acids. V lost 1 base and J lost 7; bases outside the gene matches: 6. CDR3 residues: CASSLLAGSGEQYF. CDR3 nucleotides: TGCGCCAGCAGCTTGCTAGCGGGATCGGGTGAGCAGTACTTC. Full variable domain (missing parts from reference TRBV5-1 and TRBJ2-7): KAGVTQTPRYLIKTRGQQVTLSCSPISGHRSVSWYQQTPGQGLQFLFEYFSETQRNKGNFPGRFSGRQFSNSRSEMNVSTLELGDSALYLCASSLLAGSGEQYFGPGTRLTVT.

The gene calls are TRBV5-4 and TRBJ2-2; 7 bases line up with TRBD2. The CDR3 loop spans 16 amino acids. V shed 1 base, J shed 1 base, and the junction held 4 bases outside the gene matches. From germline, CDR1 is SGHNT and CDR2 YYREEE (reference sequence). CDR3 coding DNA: TGTGCCAGCAGCTTGAGTAGCGGGTTGAACACCGGGGAGCTGTTTTTT. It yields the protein CASSLSSGLNTGELFF.

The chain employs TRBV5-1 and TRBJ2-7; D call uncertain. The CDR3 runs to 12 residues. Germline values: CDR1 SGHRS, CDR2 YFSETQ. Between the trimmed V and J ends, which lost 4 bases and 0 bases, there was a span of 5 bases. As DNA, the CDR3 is TGCGCCAGCAGCGTGGACTCCTACGAGCAGTACTTC. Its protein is CASSVDSYEQYF. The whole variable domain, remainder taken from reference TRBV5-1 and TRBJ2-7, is KAGVTQTPRYLIKTRGQQVTLSCSPISGHRSVSWYQQTPGQGLQFLFEYFSETQRNKGNFPGRFSGRQFSNSRSEMNVSTLELGDSALYLCASSVDSYEQYFGPGTRLTVT.

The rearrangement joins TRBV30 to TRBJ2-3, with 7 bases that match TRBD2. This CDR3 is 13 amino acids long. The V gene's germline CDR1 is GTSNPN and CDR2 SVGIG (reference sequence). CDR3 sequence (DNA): TGTGGGGCAGGGAGGGGTAGCACAGATACGCAGTATTTT. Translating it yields CGAGRGSTDTQYF.

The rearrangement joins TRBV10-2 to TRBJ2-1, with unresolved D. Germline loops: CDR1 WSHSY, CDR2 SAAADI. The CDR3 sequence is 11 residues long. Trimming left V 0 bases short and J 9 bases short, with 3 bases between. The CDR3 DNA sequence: TGCGCCAGCAGTGAGTCGCTTGAGCAGTTCTTC. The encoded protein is CASSESLEQFF.

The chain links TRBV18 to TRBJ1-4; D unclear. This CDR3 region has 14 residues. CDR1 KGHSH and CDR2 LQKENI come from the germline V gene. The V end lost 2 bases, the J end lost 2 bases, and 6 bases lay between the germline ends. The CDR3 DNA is TGTGCCAGCTCACCAATCCATACTAATGAAAAACTGTTTTTT. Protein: CASSPIHTNEKLFF.

CDR3: CASSYSQGARETQYF. In DNA form, the CDR3 reads TGTGCCAGCAGTTACTCACAGGGGGCGAGGGAGACCCAGTACTTC. The V call is TRBV6-5, the J call TRBJ2-5, with 9 bases aligning to TRBD1. V was pared by 0 bases and J by 5 bases, with 4 bases of the junction left unmatched. CDR1 and CDR2 from the germline V gene are MNHEY and SVGAGI. This CDR3 region has 15 residues.

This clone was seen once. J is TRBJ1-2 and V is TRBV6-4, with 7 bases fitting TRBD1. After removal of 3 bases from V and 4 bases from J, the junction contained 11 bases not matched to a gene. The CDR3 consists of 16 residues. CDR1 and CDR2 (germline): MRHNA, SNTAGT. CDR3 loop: CASSEAQGSPLYGYTF. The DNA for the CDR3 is TGTGCCAGCAGTGAGGCACAGGGGTCCCCCCTCTATGGCTACACCTTC.

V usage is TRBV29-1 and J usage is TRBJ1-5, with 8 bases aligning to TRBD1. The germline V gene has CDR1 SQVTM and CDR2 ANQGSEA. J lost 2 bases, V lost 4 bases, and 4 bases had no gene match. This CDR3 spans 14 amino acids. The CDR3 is CSVVTGGGNQPQHF. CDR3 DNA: TGCAGCGTTGTTACAGGGGGGGGCAATCAGCCCCAGCATTTT.